These T cell receptor beta chains were read from a single sample in a study of T cells in Graves' hyperthyroidism and ophthalmopathy. TCRdb analysed the multiplex PCR reads with MiXCR anew, one entry per CDR3 protein. The table shows over 550,000 distinct CDR3 sequences, with approximately 15% occurring only once. The sample comprised blood. Every receptor here comes from a woman aged 18-29 years with Graves' hyperthyroidism. Each CDR3 is given with its conserved first and last residue. Each record gives: D gene, CDR3 length, V gene, clone size, J gene, CDR3 protein, CDR3 DNA. The D gene is left open where the match is weak. Clone size is stated in some rows and not others, as once, few, many or a class when expanded.

TRBD2	16	TRBV4-1	-	TRBJ2-1	CASSYPGTRINNEQFF	TGCGCCAGCAGCTATCCCGGGACTAGAATAAACAATGAGCAGTTCTTC
TRBD1	17	TRBV18	few	TRBJ2-2	CASSPRGQGANTGELFF	TGTGCCAGCTCGCCGCGGGGACAGGGGGCGAACACCGGGGAGCTGTTTTTT
-	13	TRBV27	many	TRBJ2-5	CASRNRDTRTQYF	TGTGCCAGCAGGAACCGGGACACGAGGACCCAGTACTTC
TRBD2	16	TRBV19	-	TRBJ2-2	CASSQPSGGGTGELFF	TGTGCCAGTAGCCAACCTAGCGGGGGGGGCACCGGGGAGCTGTTTTTT
TRBD1	13	TRBV14	-	TRBJ1-2	CASSPRQGSGYTF	TGTGCCAGCAGCCCGAGACAGGGCTCTGGCTACACCTTC
TRBD2	15	TRBV2	few	TRBJ2-1	CASTRSGSNYNEQFF	TGTGCCAGCACAAGAAGCGGGAGCAACTACAATGAGCAGTTCTTC
-	17	TRBV18	-	TRBJ1-1	CASSDLQARLGNTEAFF	TGTGCCAGCTCAGACCTCCAGGCGCGTCTTGGCAACACTGAAGCTTTCTTT
TRBD1	16	TRBV2	many	TRBJ1-4	CASSPGQVSTNEKLFF	TGTGCCAGCAGTCCGGGACAGGTGTCCACTAATGAAAAACTGTTTTTT
TRBD1	15	TRBV12-3/TRBV12-4	many	TRBJ2-5	CASSPGQGGQETQYF	TGTGCCAGCAGCCCAGGACAGGGGGGCCAAGAGACCCAGTACTTC
-	14	TRBV11-2	few	TRBJ1-1	CASISGGWNTEAFF	TGTGCCAGCATCTCGGGAGGGTGGAACACTGAAGCTTTCTTT
TRBD1	16	TRBV6-1	-	TRBJ1-6	CASSAGTGGVNSPLHF	TGTGCCAGCAGCGCCGGGACAGGGGGAGTTAATTCACCCCTCCACTTT
-	14	TRBV10-3	many	TRBJ1-2	CAISESGLEYGYTF	TGTGCCATCAGTGAGTCGGGGTTAGAGTATGGCTACACCTTC
-	14	TRBV11-2	-	TRBJ1-3	CASTEWRSGSTIYF	TGTGCCAGCACGGAGTGGAGGTCTGGAAGCACCATATATTTT
-	12	TRBV2	many	TRBJ2-3	CASTGMENTQYF	TGTGCCAGCACCGGGATGGAGAATACGCAGTATTTT
TRBD1	14	TRBV6-1	-	TRBJ2-7	CASSTGTGSDEQYF	TGTGCCAGCAGTACCGGGACAGGGTCTGACGAGCAGTACTTC
-	14	TRBV12-3/TRBV12-4	-	TRBJ2-3	CASIIRGLGDTQYF	TGTGCCAGCATCATCAGGGGCCTGGGGGATACGCAGTATTTT
-	14	TRBV7-2	many	TRBJ2-5	CASSLALVSETQYF	TGTGCCAGCAGCTTAGCGCTAGTCTCGGAGACCCAGTACTTC
-	15	TRBV27	few	TRBJ1-2	CASSSGGYGDYGYTF	TGTGCCAGCAGTTCAGGAGGGTATGGTGACTATGGCTACACCTTC
TRBD2	15	TRBV20-1	many	TRBJ2-3	CSATIAGGPTDTQYF	TGCAGTGCTACCATAGCGGGAGGGCCCACAGATACGCAGTATTTT
-	15	TRBV28	-	TRBJ2-7	CASTTTGRLSYEQYF	TGTGCCAGCACCACGACAGGCAGACTCTCCTACGAGCAGTACTTC
-	19	TRBV6-5	-	TRBJ1-2	CASSYSPPPRVGSNYGYTF	TGTGCCAGCAGTTACTCCCCGCCGCCGCGCGTCGGGTCTAACTATGGCTACACCTTC
-	17	TRBV11-2	many	TRBJ2-3	CASSSGNPGSSTDTQYF	TGTGCCAGCAGCTCAGGAAACCCGGGATCTAGCACAGATACGCAGTATTTT
-	16	TRBV5-1	-	TRBJ2-7	CASSLEVGRGSNEQYF	TGCGCCAGCAGCTTGGAGGTCGGGAGAGGATCTAACGAGCAGTACTTC